This T cell receptor beta chain emerged from a study of CD8 T cells in Susac syndrome. Points from the study as a whole: The study admitted that it had a relatively small number of individuals in its TCR sequencing and HLA analysis.

Per germline, CDR1 MNHEY and CDR2 SVGEGT. The CDR3 has 14 amino acids. Unmatched junction bases numbered 3, after V lost 2 bases and J lost 2 bases. Random-hexamer reverse transcription was applied to roughly 0.45 to 1 ug RNA. TCRdb redid the calling of the immunoSEQ multiplex PCR reads with MiXCR, one entry per CDR3 protein. The sample lists 150,000 to 200,000 distinct CDR3 sequences, 94% occurring once. FACS was used to enrich TEMRA cells, whereas the CD8+ and CD4+ T cells were obtained by negative isolation. The sample holds a few counts of this clonotype. Its antigen is unknown. Sample: CD4+ T cells from PBMCs. The TCR originated in a human donor with Susac syndrome. V gene TRBV6-2 or TRBV6-3 combines with J gene TRBJ2-7; 7 bases match TRBD1. This CDR3 reads CASSYRQGAYEQYF. The CDR3 nucleotides are TGTGCCAGCAGTTACCGTCAGGGGGCCTACGAGCAGTACTTC.